Following are 26 T cell receptor beta chains from one sample sequenced in a study of PD-1 blockade in classical Hodgkin lymphoma. The time point denotes: cycle 4 day 1 (C4D1), after 6 weeks of nivolumab. Each patient relapsed following autologous stem cell transplantation, and prior brentuximab vedotin exposure differed. Method: immunoSEQ multiplex PCR; TCRdb's copy keeps in-frame clones and lacks some. The sample lists tens of thousands of clones; less than 95% were seen once. Sequences were derived from peripheral blood mononuclear cells (PBMCs), sampled before the fourth cycle of nivolumab. These receptors all stem from a human donor with classical Hodgkin lymphoma.

This rearrangement joins TRBV18 to TRBJ2-4; D remains unclear. Germline V gene sequence: CDR1 KGHSH, CDR2 LQKENI. Trimming cost V 0 bases and J 0 bases, with 3 bases left between them. CDR3 length: 14 amino acids. The CDR3: CASSPPVAKNIQYF. The DNA for the CDR3 is TGTGCCAGCTCACCACCGGTAGCCAAAAACATTCAGTACTTC.

The chain couples TRBV14 to TRBJ1-2; D might be TRBD1 (6 bases). Germline-derived CDR1 and CDR2 are SGHDN and FVKESK. V was shortened by 1 base and J by 2 bases, with 11 bases between the two germline ends. The CDR3 runs 15 residues. CDR3 in amino acids: CASSQGGGGNYGYTF. The CDR3 DNA follows: TGTGCCAGCAGCCAAGGGGGGGGCGGCAACTATGGCTACACCTTC.

A single count supports this clone. As DNA, the CDR3 is TGCAGCGTTACCGATCCCCTCTTCGGGGAAAACATTCAGTACTTC. Protein product: CSVTDPLFGENIQYF. The chain combines TRBV29-1 with TRBJ2-4; perhaps TRBD2 as D (5 bases). CDR1 is SQVTM and CDR2 is ANQGSEA in the germline V gene. Deletions cut 5 bases from V and 5 bases from J, with 19 bases between. This CDR3 contains 15 residues. The full variable domain, in which reference TRBV29-1 and TRBJ2-4 provide the parts outside the CDR3, is SAVISQKPSRDICQRGTSLTIQCQVDSQVTMMFWYRQQPGQSLTLIATANQGSEATYESGFVIDKFPISRPNLTFSTLTVSNMSPEDSSIYLCSVTDPLFGENIQYFGAGTRLSVL.

The J gene is TRBJ1-2, the V gene TRBV5-6; TRBD1 is a possible D gene (6 bases). The CDR3 has 14 residues. Between the trimmed V and J ends, which lost 1 base and 0 bases, there was a span of 7 bases. Germline lookup yields CDR1 SGHDT and CDR2 YYEEEE. CDR3 nucleotides: TGTGCCAGCAGCTTGCCAGGGGCTAACTATGGCTACACCTTC. This encodes CASSLPGANYGYTF.

V is TRBV27 and J is TRBJ2-2; TRBD2 aligns across 13 bases. The CDR3 extends over 17 amino acids. Germline V gene data show CDR1 as MNHEY and CDR2 as SMNVEV (reference sequence). V lost 6 bases and J lost 4; bases outside the gene matches: 8. CDR3 coding DNA: TGTGCCAGCAGCCGGACTAGCGGGGGCGGGGGCACCGGGGAGCTGTTTTTT. Amino acid sequence: CASSRTSGGGGTGELFF.

The chain carries TRBV6-5 and TRBJ2-2, with TRBD1 as a possible D gene (5 bases). Trimming stripped 0 bases from V and 6 bases from J, with 14 bases between. Germline CDR1 is MNHEY and CDR2 is SVGAGI. This CDR3 is built from 16 residues. The DNA for the CDR3 is TGTGCCAGCAGTTACTCCTTCAGGGTAGGGGCCGGGGAGCTGTTTTTT. This sequence encodes CASSYSFRVGAGELFF.

The chain couples TRBV7-8 to TRBJ1-1, with D maybe TRBD1 (6 bases). The CDR3 consists of 15 residues. In germline, CDR1 is SGHVS, CDR2 FQNEAQ. Trimming pared 1 base from V and 8 bases from J, leaving 17 bases between. CDR3 region: CASSLVQGPTVEAFF. The CDR3 nucleotides are TGTGCCAGCAGCTTAGTGCAGGGGCCGACGGTAGAAGCTTTCTTT.

The chain uses TRBV4-2 and TRBJ2-2; 9 nucleotides agree with TRBD2. The CDR3 consists of 16 residues. Germline CDR1 LGHNA, CDR2 YNFKEQ. The V segment lost 1 base and the J segment 5 bases; nucleotides outside the gene matches: 5. This CDR3 is CASSQVAGGPTGELFF. The CDR3 nucleotides are TGTGCCAGCAGCCAAGTTGCGGGGGGGCCTACCGGGGAGCTGTTTTTT.

CDR3 loop: CASGQQETQYF. CDR3 DNA sequence: TGTGCCAGCGGACAGCAAGAGACCCAGTACTTC. The chain carries TRBV2 and TRBJ2-5, with D perhaps TRBD1 (6 bases). The CDR3 runs to 11 residues. Trimming stripped 8 bases from V and 2 bases from J, with 6 bases between. Germline V CDR1 and CDR2: SNHLY, FYNNEI.

The chain couples TRBV6-5 to TRBJ2-7, with TRBD2 matching over 7 bases. Germline trimming cut 6 bases from V and 0 bases from J; bases unmatched to any gene: 2. Germline V lookup: CDR1 MNHEY, CDR2 SVGAGI. This CDR3 contains 13 residues. The CDR3 sequence: CASRTGGSYEQYF. As DNA, the CDR3 is TGTGCCAGCAGAACGGGGGGCTCCTACGAGCAGTACTTC.

This clone occurred once. The gene calls are TRBV5-4 and TRBJ1-1; a weak D match, TRBD1 (5 bases). The ends were cut back, 4 bases at V and 4 bases at J, with 20 bases in the middle. Germline assignment: CDR1 SGHNT and CDR2 YYREEE (reference sequence). This CDR3 spans 16 amino acids. CDR3 bases: TGTGCCAGCAGCCAAGATCTGGGAGGGGTGGGCACTGAAGCTTTCTTT. Its protein is CASSQDLGGVGTEAFF.

The CDR3 region is CSVDGGLGNYGYTF. CDR3 in DNA: TGCAGCGTTGATGGGGGGTTGGGTAACTATGGCTACACCTTC. The gene calls are TRBV29-1 and TRBJ1-2, with D tentatively TRBD1 (5 bases). The CDR3 loop spans 14 amino acids. Looked up from germline, CDR1 is SQVTM and CDR2 is ANQGSEA. Trimming pared 3 bases from V and 1 base from J, leaving 12 bases between.

CDR3 sequence: CATTKRHQGSNEKLFF. The CDR3 DNA reads as TGTGCCACCACCAAGCGGCACCAGGGATCGAATGAAAAACTGTTTTTT. The gene calls are TRBV19 and TRBJ1-4; possibly TRBD1 for D (5 bases). Germline lookup yields CDR1 LNHDA and CDR2 SQIVND (reference sequence). The CDR3 has 16 amino acids. Trimming took 10 bases from V and 5 from J, leaving 23 bases between them.

The V call is TRBV19, the J call TRBJ2-5; TRBD1 agrees at 9 bases. V lost 5 bases to trimming and J lost 1 base; unmatched junction nucleotides: 8. CDR1 is LNHDA and CDR2 is SQIVND in the germline V gene (reference sequence). This CDR3 has 16 residues. CDR3 sequence reads: CASSGLGQGIQETQYF. The CDR3 DNA sequence: TGTGCCAGTAGTGGGTTGGGACAGGGTATCCAAGAGACCCAGTACTTC.

The chain has TRBV14 and TRBJ2-3; D gene unclear. Deletions cut 0 bases from V and 4 bases from J, with 11 bases between. CDR1 and CDR2 from the germline V gene are SGHDN and FVKESK. The CDR3 has 15 amino acids. CDR3 amino acids: CASSQDRFAADTQYF. The CDR3 DNA is TGTGCCAGCAGCCAAGATCGTTTCGCCGCAGATACGCAGTATTTT.

This clone was detected only once. The chain combines TRBV2 with TRBJ1-2; 10 positions agree with TRBD1. This CDR3 has 15 residues. V was clipped by 6 bases and J by 7 bases; unmatched bases: 11. Per the germline V gene, CDR1 is SNHLY and CDR2 is FYNNEI. CDR3 in amino acids: CASSVIGQGEGGYTF. CDR3 coding DNA: TGTGCCAGCAGCGTCATAGGACAGGGGGAGGGTGGCTACACCTTC.

The chain recombines TRBV19 with TRBJ2-1; 8 bases are a match to TRBD1. The V segment lost 1 base and the J segment 6 bases; nucleotides outside the gene matches: 8. Per the germline V gene, CDR1 is LNHDA and CDR2 is SQIVND (reference sequence). The CDR3 has 16 residues. As DNA, the CDR3 is TGTGCCAGTAGTATAGTAAGGACAGGGAGTATCAATGAGCAGTTCTTC. This gives the protein CASSIVRTGSINEQFF.

This CDR3 is CASRTLVGGRDEQYF. CDR3 coding DNA: TGTGCCAGCAGGACCCTGGTGGGGGGGAGGGACGAGCAGTACTTC. The chain joins TRBV6-5 to TRBJ2-7, with 7 bases lining up with TRBD2. The V and J ends lost 6 bases and 5 bases, in that order; junction bases with no gene match: 13. Germline values: CDR1 MNHEY, CDR2 SVGAGI. CDR3 length: 15 residues.

The V call is TRBV30, the J call TRBJ2-7; TRBD2 agrees at 11 bases. The V gene's germline CDR1 is GTSNPN and CDR2 SVGIG (reference sequence). V shed 0 bases, J shed 4 bases, and the junction held 11 bases outside the gene matches. The CDR3 runs 17 residues. For the CDR3, the DNA is TGTGCCTGGAGTGTGTGGGCTAGCGGGGGGAATTCATACGAGCAGTACTTC. Encoded protein: CAWSVWASGGNSYEQYF.

The gene calls are TRBV19 and TRBJ2-3; TRBD2 matches at 7 bases. Germline CDR1 reads LNHDA; CDR2 reads SQIVND (reference sequence). This CDR3 comprises 14 residues. After removal of 6 bases from V and 2 bases from J, the junction contained 5 bases not matched to a gene. The CDR3 loop reads CASSIGGITDTQYF. Written as DNA, the CDR3 is TGTGCCAGTAGCATCGGGGGGATCACAGATACGCAGTATTTT.

This chain connects TRBV7-2 to TRBJ1-4; D unclear. The CDR3 loop spans 13 amino acids. V lost 8 bases and J lost 7, with 14 bases in between. CDR1 and CDR2 (germline): SGHTA, FQGNSA. The CDR3 bases are TGTGCCAGCGCAGAACCCGGAATTGAAAAACTGTTTTTT. Amino acids: CASAEPGIEKLFF. The full variable domain, its missing parts supplied by reference TRBV7-2 and TRBJ1-4, is GAGVSQSPSNKVTEKGKDVELRCDPISGHTALYWYRQSLGQGLEFLIYFQGNSAPDKSGLPSDRFSAERTGGSVSTLTIQRTQQEDSAVYLCASAEPGIEKLFFGSGTQLSVL.

The rearrangement links TRBV7-9 to TRBJ1-4, with D unclear. Per the germline V gene, CDR1 is SEHNR and CDR2 is FQNEAQ (reference sequence). V was pared by 2 bases and J by 5 bases, with 9 bases between. The CDR3 runs to 14 residues. CDR3 coding DNA: TGTGCCAGCAGCTTAAAGGACCTAAATGAAAAACTGTTTTTT. Amino acid sequence: CASSLKDLNEKLFF.

The rearrangement joins TRBV27 to TRBJ2-7; 7 bases map to TRBD1. Germline V CDR1 and CDR2: MNHEY, SMNVEV (reference sequence). V gave up 5 bases and J gave up 2 bases; unmatched junction bases: 9. The CDR3 is made up of 15 amino acids. The CDR3 spells CASSPETGMAYEQYF. As DNA, the CDR3 is TGTGCCAGCAGTCCTGAGACAGGGATGGCCTACGAGCAGTACTTC.

Details on this clone: The same CDR3 is also encoded by other DNA sequences in this sample. The V gene is TRBV5-4, the J gene TRBJ1-6; no clear D. With 4 bases removed from V and 13 bases from J, the gap between germline ends came to 12 bases. CDR1 is SGHNT, CDR2 YYREEE, per germline (reference sequence). The CDR3 consists of 12 residues. CDR3 sequence reads: CASSQDSSPLHF. For the CDR3, the DNA is TGTGCCAGCAGCCAAGATTCGAGCCCCCTCCACTTT.

This clone was seen a handful of times. At one end the junction does not follow the germline gene, possibly because of a read error. The J gene is TRBJ1-6, the V gene TRBV2; possibly TRBD1 for D (6 bases). The CDR3 sequence is 14 residues long. From germline, CDR1 is SNHLY and CDR2 FYNNEI. The chain's CDR3 is CASTGDTSHSSLHF. The CDR3 region has the DNA TGTGCCAGCACGGGGGACACATCCCATTCATCCCTCCACTTT.

The genes are TRBV7-4 and TRBJ2-7; the D is unclear. The CDR3 is made up of 14 amino acids. Germline CDR1 and CDR2: SGHVT and SQSDAQ. V was clipped by 8 bases and J by 3 bases, with 17 bases between them. The CDR3 reads CASPPRQDIYEQYF. The DNA for the CDR3 is TGTGCCAGCCCCCCGCGTCAGGATATCTACGAGCAGTACTTC.